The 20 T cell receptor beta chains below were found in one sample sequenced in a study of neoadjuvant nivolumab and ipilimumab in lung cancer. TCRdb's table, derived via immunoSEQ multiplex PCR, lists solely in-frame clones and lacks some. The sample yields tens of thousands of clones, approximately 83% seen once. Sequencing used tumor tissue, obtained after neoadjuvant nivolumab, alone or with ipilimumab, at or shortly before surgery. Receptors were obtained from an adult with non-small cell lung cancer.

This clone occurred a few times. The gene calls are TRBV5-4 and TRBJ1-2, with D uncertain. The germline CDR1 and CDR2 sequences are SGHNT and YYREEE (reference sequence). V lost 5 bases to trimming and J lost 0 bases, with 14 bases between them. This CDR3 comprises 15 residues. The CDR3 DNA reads TGTGCCAGCAGATTAGAGTCGGGAGCTAACTATGGCTACACCTTC. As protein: CASRLESGANYGYTF.

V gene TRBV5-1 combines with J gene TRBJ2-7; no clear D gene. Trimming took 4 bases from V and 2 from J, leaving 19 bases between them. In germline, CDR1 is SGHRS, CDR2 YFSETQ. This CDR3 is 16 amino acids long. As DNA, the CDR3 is TGCGCCAGCAGCCCAGACGACTCCCGGGCGGCCTACGAGCAGTACTTC. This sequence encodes CASSPDDSRAAYEQYF.

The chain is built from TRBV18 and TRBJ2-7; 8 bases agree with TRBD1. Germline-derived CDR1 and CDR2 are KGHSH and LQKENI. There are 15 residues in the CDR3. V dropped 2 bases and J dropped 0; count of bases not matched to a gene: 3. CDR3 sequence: CASSPGTGFSYEQYF. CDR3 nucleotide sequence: TGTGCCAGCTCACCAGGGACAGGATTCTCCTACGAGCAGTACTTC.

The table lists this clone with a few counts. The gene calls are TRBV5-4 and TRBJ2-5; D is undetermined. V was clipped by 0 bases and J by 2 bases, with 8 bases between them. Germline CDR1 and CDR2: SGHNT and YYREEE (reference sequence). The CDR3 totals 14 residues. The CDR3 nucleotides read TGTGCCAGCAGCTTGGGGGCTTGGCAAGAGACCCAGTACTTC. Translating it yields CASSLGAWQETQYF.

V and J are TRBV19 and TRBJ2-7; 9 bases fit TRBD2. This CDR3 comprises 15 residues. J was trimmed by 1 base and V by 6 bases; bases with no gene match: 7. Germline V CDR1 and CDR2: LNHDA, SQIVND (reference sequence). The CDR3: CASRSPAGGSYEQYF. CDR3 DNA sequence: TGTGCCAGTAGGAGTCCCGCGGGAGGGTCCTACGAGCAGTACTTC.

CDR3 bases: TGCGCCAGCAGCTTTTTCGGGCCAGAGCAGTACTTC. Protein product: CASSFFGPEQYF. The chain carries TRBV5-1 and TRBJ2-7; D unresolved. This CDR3 spans 12 amino acids. V gave up 2 bases and J gave up 7 bases, with 10 bases separating them. The germline V gene encodes CDR1 SGHRS and CDR2 YFSETQ.

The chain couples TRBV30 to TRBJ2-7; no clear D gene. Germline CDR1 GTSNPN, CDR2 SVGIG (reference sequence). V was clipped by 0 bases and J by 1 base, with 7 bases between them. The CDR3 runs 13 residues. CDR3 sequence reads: CAWSVSISYEQYF. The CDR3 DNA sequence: TGTGCCTGGAGTGTTAGTATTTCCTACGAGCAGTACTTC.

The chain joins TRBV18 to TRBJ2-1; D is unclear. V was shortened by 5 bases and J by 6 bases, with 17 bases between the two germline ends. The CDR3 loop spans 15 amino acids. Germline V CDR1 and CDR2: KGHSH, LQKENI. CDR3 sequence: CASSEPEISGNEQFF. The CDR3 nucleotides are TGTGCCAGCTCAGAGCCTGAGATATCGGGCAATGAGCAGTTCTTC.

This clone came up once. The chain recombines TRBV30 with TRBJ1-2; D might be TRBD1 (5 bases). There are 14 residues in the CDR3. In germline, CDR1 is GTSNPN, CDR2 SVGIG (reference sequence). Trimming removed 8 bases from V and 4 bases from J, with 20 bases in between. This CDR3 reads CAGARVSALYGYTF. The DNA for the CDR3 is TGTGCCGGGGCCCGGGTCAGCGCTCTCTATGGCTACACCTTC.

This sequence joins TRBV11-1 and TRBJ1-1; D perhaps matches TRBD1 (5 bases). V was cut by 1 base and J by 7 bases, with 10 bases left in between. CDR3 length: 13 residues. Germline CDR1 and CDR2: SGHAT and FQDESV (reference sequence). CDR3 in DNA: TGTGCCAGCAGCTTAGGAGGGGCTGGTGAAGCTTTCTTT. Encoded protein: CASSLGGAGEAFF.

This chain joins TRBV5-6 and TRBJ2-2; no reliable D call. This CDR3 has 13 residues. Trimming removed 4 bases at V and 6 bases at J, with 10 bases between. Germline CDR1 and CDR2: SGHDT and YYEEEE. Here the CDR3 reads CASSLPRSGELFF. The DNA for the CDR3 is TGTGCCAGCAGCCTCCCCCGATCCGGGGAGCTGTTTTTT. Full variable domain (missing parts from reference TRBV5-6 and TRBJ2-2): DAGVTQSPTHLIKTRGQQVTLRCSPKSGHDTVSWYQQALGQGPQFIFQYYEEEERQRGNFPDRFSGHQFPNYSSELNVNALLLGDSALYLCASSLPRSGELFFGEGSRLTVL.

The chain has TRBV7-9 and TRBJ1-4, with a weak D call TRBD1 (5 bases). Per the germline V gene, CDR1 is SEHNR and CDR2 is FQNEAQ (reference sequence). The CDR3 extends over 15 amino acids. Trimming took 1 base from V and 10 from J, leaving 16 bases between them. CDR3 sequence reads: CASSLVVGQSIKLFF. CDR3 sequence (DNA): TGTGCCAGCAGCTTAGTTGTCGGACAATCCATAAAACTGTTTTTT.

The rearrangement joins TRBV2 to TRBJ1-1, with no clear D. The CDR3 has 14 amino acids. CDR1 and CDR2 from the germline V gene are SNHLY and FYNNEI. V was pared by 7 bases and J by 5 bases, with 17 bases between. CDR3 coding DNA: TGTGCCAGCACCCAATCCGGAGGTCAGACTGAAGCTTTCTTT. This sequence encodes CASTQSGGQTEAFF.

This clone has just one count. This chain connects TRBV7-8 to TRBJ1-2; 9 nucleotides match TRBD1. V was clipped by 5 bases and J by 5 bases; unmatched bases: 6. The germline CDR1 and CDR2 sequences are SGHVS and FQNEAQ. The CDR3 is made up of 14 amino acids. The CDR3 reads CASSPDRGGYGYTF. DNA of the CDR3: TGTGCCAGCAGCCCAGACAGGGGGGGTTATGGCTACACCTTC.

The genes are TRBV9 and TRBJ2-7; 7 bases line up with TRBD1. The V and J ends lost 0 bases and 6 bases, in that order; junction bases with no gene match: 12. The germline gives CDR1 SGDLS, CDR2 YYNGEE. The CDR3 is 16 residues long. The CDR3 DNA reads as TGTGCCAGCAGCGTAGGAGAAAGGGGGCTCCGGCTCGAGCAGTACTTC. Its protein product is CASSVGERGLRLEQYF.

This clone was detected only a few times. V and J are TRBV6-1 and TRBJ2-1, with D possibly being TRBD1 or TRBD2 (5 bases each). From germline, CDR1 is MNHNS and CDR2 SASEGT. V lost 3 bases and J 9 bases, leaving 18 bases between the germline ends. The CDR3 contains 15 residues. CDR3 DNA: TGTGCCAGCAGTGACTTCACCGGGACCCCCGGTGAGCAGTTCTTC. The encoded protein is CASSDFTGTPGEQFF.

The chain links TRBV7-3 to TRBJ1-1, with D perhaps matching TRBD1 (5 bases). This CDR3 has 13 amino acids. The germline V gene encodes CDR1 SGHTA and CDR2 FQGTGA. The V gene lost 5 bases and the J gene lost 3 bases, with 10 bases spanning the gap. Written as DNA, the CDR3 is TGTGCCAGCAGCGGGACGCCCTACACTGAAGCTTTCTTT. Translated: CASSGTPYTEAFF. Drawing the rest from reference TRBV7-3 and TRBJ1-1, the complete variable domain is GAGVSQTPSNKVTEKGKYVELRCDPISGHTALYWYRQSLGQGPEFLIYFQGTGAADDSGLPNDRFFAVRPEGSVSTLKIQRTERGDSAVYLCASSGTPYTEAFFGQGTRLTVV.

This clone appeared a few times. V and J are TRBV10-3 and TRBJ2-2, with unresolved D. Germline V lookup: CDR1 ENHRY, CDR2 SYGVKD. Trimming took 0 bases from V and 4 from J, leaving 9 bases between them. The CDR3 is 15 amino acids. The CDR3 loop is CAISESGPPTGELFF. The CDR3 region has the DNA TGTGCCATCAGTGAGTCCGGGCCGCCCACCGGGGAGCTGTTTTTT.

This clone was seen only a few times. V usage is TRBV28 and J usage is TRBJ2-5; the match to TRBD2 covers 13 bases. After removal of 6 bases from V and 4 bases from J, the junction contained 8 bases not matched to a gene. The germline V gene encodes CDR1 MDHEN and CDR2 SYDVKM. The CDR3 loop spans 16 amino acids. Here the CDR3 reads CASRTLTSGGAETQYF. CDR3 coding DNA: TGTGCCAGCAGAACCCTAACTAGCGGGGGGGCAGAGACCCAGTACTTC.

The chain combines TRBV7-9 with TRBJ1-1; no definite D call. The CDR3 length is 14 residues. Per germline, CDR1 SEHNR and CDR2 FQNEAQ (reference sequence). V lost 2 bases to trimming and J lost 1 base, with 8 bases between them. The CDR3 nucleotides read TGTGCCAGCAGCTTACTCCTCGGGAACACTGAAGCTTTCTTT. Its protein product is CASSLLLGNTEAFF.